Below are 15 T cell receptor beta chains sequenced from a single sample in a study of radiation and T cells in renal cell carcinoma. Data came from immunoSEQ multiplex PCR; TCRdb stores just in-frame clones and leaves some out. The sample lists roughly 13,000 clones, roughly 60% occurring once. Noted treatment: treatment-naive control, cytoreductive nephrectomy. The sequenced sample was tumor tissue, obtained from a patient whose treatment was nephrectomy without radiotherapy. The receptor source for this set is a man aged 45-65 years with renal cell carcinoma.

V and J are TRBV11-3 and TRBJ1-1; 8 bases fit TRBD1. Losses at the gene ends were 2 bases for V and 4 bases for J; bases not matched to a gene: 0. Looked up from germline, CDR1 is SGHNT and CDR2 is YENEEA. This CDR3 region has 13 residues. The CDR3 region is CASSLTGGTEAFF. The CDR3 nucleotides read TGTGCCAGCAGCTTAACAGGGGGCACTGAAGCTTTCTTT. Full variable domain (outside the CDR3, taken from reference TRBV11-3 and TRBJ1-1): EAGVVQSPRYKIIEKKQPVAFWCNPISGHNTLYWYLQNLGQGPELLIRYENEEAVDDSQLPKDRFSAERLKGVDSTLKIQPAELGDSAVYLCASSLTGGTEAFFGQGTRLTVV.

The rearrangement uses TRBV7-3 and TRBJ1-6; no definite D call. The CDR3 totals 16 residues. V lost 3 bases to trimming and J lost 6 bases, with 15 bases between them. The germline CDR1 and CDR2 sequences are SGHTA and FQGTGA. CDR3 coding DNA: TGTGCCAGCAGCTTGTTTGCGGCCGGGGTTAATTCACCCCTCCACTTT. It specifies CASSLFAAGVNSPLHF.

V and J are TRBV5-1 and TRBJ1-2; TRBD1 is a possible D gene (5 bases). From germline, CDR1 is SGHRS and CDR2 YFSETQ. CDR3 size: 15 residues. Trimming took off 4 bases at V and 7 bases at J, with 20 bases between the two ends. This chain's CDR3 is CASSPLGEQGGGYTF. The CDR3 coding sequence is TGCGCCAGCAGCCCCCTAGGGGAGCAGGGAGGTGGCTACACCTTC.

This clone was counted once. The V call is TRBV7-2, the J call TRBJ2-7, with TRBD2 matching 14 bases. The CDR3 loop spans 16 amino acids. J was trimmed by 4 bases and V by 4 bases; bases with no gene match: 6. From germline, CDR1 is SGHTA and CDR2 FQGNSA. CDR3 residues: CASSSTGLAGGYEQYF. The CDR3 coding sequence is TGTGCCAGCAGCTCTACCGGACTAGCGGGGGGATACGAGCAGTACTTC.

Within the sample, this clone is medium-sized. The V call is TRBV7-9, the J call TRBJ1-2, with D hard to call. This CDR3 region has 13 residues. Between the trimmed V and J ends, which lost 3 bases and 3 bases, there was a span of 8 bases. Germline V gene sequence: CDR1 SEHNR, CDR2 FQNEAQ (reference sequence). The CDR3 spells CASSFGLHYGYTF. CDR3 sequence (DNA): TGTGCCAGCAGCTTCGGGCTACACTATGGCTACACCTTC.

This chain joins TRBV27 and TRBJ1-4; the D gene is possibly TRBD1 (5 bases). The CDR3 has 15 amino acids. The V end lost 7 bases, the J end lost 7 bases, and 19 bases lay between the germline ends. CDR1 is MNHEY and CDR2 is SMNVEV in the germline V gene (reference sequence). The CDR3 coding sequence is TGTGCCAGCAACCGAAGAGGGGTCGTCGGTGAAAAACTGTTTTTT. Protein: CASNRRGVVGEKLFF.

This clone was seen a handful of times. V is TRBV5-4 and J is TRBJ2-7; 14 bases are a match to TRBD2. There are 16 residues in the CDR3. J lost 5 bases, V lost 3 bases, and 7 bases had no gene match. Germline CDR1 and CDR2: SGHNT and YYREEE (reference sequence). The CDR3 here is CASSSRTSGGLHEQYF. CDR3 DNA: TGTGCCAGCAGCTCCCGGACTAGCGGGGGGCTGCACGAGCAGTACTTC.

The J gene is TRBJ2-7, the V gene TRBV13; D remains unclear. Trimming removed 1 base from V and 2 bases from J, with 15 bases in between. This CDR3 is built from 16 residues. The germline V gene encodes CDR1 PRHDT and CDR2 FYEKMQ (reference sequence). CDR3 in DNA: TGTGCCAGCAGCTTAGTGATGGGTCAGACTCCCTACGAGCAGTACTTC. Amino acids: CASSLVMGQTPYEQYF.

This chain links TRBV19 with TRBJ2-7; D is possibly TRBD2 (5 bases). V was clipped by 0 bases and J by 4 bases, with 13 bases between them. CDR1 is LNHDA, CDR2 SQIVND, per germline (reference sequence). The CDR3 spans 15 residues. DNA for the CDR3: TGTGCCAGTAGTATAGATTACGGGATTTCATACGAGCAGTACTTC. Protein: CASSIDYGISYEQYF.

The chain has TRBV5-6 and TRBJ1-6; D is unclear. The germline V gene encodes CDR1 SGHDT and CDR2 YYEEEE. CDR3 length: 15 amino acids. V dropped 0 bases and J dropped 7 bases, with 11 bases sitting between them. Here the CDR3 DNA reads TGTGCCAGCAGCTTGGAATATCCCCCCAATTCACCCCTCCACTTT. It codes for CASSLEYPPNSPLHF.

The chain links TRBV28 to TRBJ1-2, with a weak D call TRBD1 (6 bases). V was shortened by 7 bases and J by 4 bases, with 10 bases between the two germline ends. Per germline, CDR1 MDHEN and CDR2 SYDVKM. The CDR3 contains 12 residues. This CDR3 is CASTQGVYGYTF. In DNA, the CDR3 is TGTGCCAGCACACAGGGTGTCTATGGCTACACCTTC.

The rearrangement joins TRBV5-1 to TRBJ2-7; 8 positions match TRBD1. Germline V gives CDR1 SGHRS, CDR2 YFSETQ. J lost 3 bases, V lost 4 bases, and 6 bases had no gene match. This CDR3 has 14 residues. The CDR3 spells CASSPKTGDYEQYF. CDR3 nucleotide sequence: TGCGCCAGCAGCCCAAAGACAGGGGACTACGAGCAGTACTTC.

The chain combines TRBV5-6 with TRBJ1-5; D not resolved. Trimming removed 4 bases from V and 1 base from J, with 18 bases in between. Germline CDR1 SGHDT, CDR2 YYEEEE. CDR3 length: 17 amino acids. CDR3 DNA sequence: TGTGCCAGCAGCCACGGTGGGAAAGCCATAAGCAATCAGCCCCAGCATTTT. It specifies CASSHGGKAISNQPQHF.

In its sample, this clone was seen a few times. The rearrangement links TRBV11-1 to TRBJ2-7, with 11 bases aligning to TRBD2. V shed 1 base, J shed 3 bases, and the junction held 8 bases outside the gene matches. Germline-derived CDR1 and CDR2 are SGHAT and FQDESV (reference sequence). CDR3 length equals 17 residues. Here the CDR3 reads CASSLGASGGSDYEQYF. CDR3 nucleotides: TGTGCCAGCAGCTTAGGAGCTAGCGGGGGGTCCGACTACGAGCAGTACTTC.

In the case of this clone: One end of the junction varies from germline; a read error may be responsible. The chain combines TRBV6-1 with TRBJ1-5, with TRBD1 matching over 8 bases. This CDR3 has 17 amino acids. CDR1 MNHNS and CDR2 SASEGT come from the germline V gene. Here the CDR3 reads CAISEPRGRDWNQPQHF. For the CDR3, the DNA is TGTGCCATCAGTGAGCCCAGGGGGCGCGATTGGAATCAGCCCCAGCATTTT.